The entry below gives a single TCR beta chain sequence along with its context. Preparation methods for the bulk TCR libraries were those previously described, with listed TCR primers. From the PCR reads, TCRdb called clonotypes with MiXCR, one entry per CDR3 protein. Of fewer than 350,000 distinct CDR3 sequences in the sample, roughly 24% are singletons; the top ten hold 0.74%. The data stem from a study of molecular identifiers for immune sequencing clone quantification. The germline V gene encodes CDR1 MNHNS and CDR2 SASEGT. V was pared by 11 bases and J by 1 base, with 8 bases between. The CDR3 has 11 residues. When naive CD8 T cells were sorted, they were gated as CD8+CD4-CCR7+CD45RA+.

The sample consisted of naive CD8+ T cells from blood, with Jurkat cell RNA spiked in. Subset in this sample: FACS-sorted CD8+CD4-CCR7+CD45RA+ naive T cells. The receptor was derived from a human donor in good health. Some libraries in this study had Jurkat cell RNA spiked in. This chain connects TRBV6-1 to TRBJ1-2; a weak D match, TRBD1 (5 bases). The CDR3 region is CAGGGNYGYTF. CDR3 bases: TGTGCCGGCGGGGGTAACTATGGCTACACCTTC.